This TCR beta chain was sequenced during a study of T cell changes during pregnancy in multiple sclerosis. Sequenced by immunoSEQ multiplex PCR; TCRdb stores in-frame clones only, minus some. The table records around 30,000 clones, about 88% of them present only once. In its sample, this clone was seen a few times. The specimen comprised CD4+ T cells from peripheral blood mononuclear cells, sampled in the second trimester of pregnancy. The clonotype originates from a female donor with multiple sclerosis, enrolled in a pregnancy study.

The CDR3 DNA sequence: TGCGCCAGCAGCAACCGACAGGGGGCGAACACTGAAGCTTTCTTT. Protein product: CASSNRQGANTEAFF. This chain links TRBV4-1 with TRBJ1-1, with TRBD1 matching over 10 bases. From germline, CDR1 is MGHRA and CDR2 YSYEKL. The J segment lost 1 base and the V segment lost 5 bases, leaving 4 bases of the junction unmatched. The CDR3 has 15 residues.